This T cell receptor (beta chain) was recovered during a study of OX40 agonist ivuxolimab in advanced cancers. Study information: Patients enrolled in dose escalation were diagnosed with hepatocellular carcinoma, melanoma, renal cell or head and neck cancer.

CDR1 is MNHEY and CDR2 is SMNVEV in the germline V gene (reference sequence). Trimming took 7 bases from V and 3 from J, leaving 14 bases between them. The CDR3 is 14 amino acids. Assay: immunoSEQ multiplex PCR; the TCRdb copy retains only in-frame clones and omits some. The sample holds around 63,000 clones; 85% to 90% are singletons and the top ten take less than 14%. This clone was observed a few times. Its matching antigen is unknown. Autoimmune disease history or systemic immunosuppression meant exclusion. At baseline, cycle 4 day 1, and cycle 7 day 1, blood was sampled. Study observations and caveats: Averaged across samples, CD8+ T cells carried more expanded clones than CD4+ did.

This receptor was taken from an adult with an advanced solid tumor such as melanoma, head and neck, liver or kidney cancer. Sequenced material: CD4+ or CD8+ T cells sorted from blood, taken in a trial of the OX40 agonist ivuxolimab. V gene TRBV27 combines with J gene TRBJ2-3, with unresolved D. This CDR3 reads CASKAAPWTDTQYF. The CDR3 bases are TGTGCCAGCAAGGCGGCTCCATGGACAGATACGCAGTATTTT.